The next 19 T cell receptor beta chains were all read from a single sample in a study of T-cell reconstitution after alpha-beta-depleted transplantation in children. A library of TCRbeta sequences, prepared with unique molecular identifiers, was generated. From the PCR reads, TCRdb called clonotypes with MiXCR, one entry per CDR3 protein. Of approximately 290,000 distinct CDR3 sequences listed, 9.5% to 13% were seen once; the top ten hold around a quarter. The sequencing used peripheral blood, collected 180 days after TCRalphabeta/CD19-depleted stem cell transplant. These receptors came from a male patient aged 2 to 9 who had a stem cell transplant for chronic granulomatous disease, so the T cells may come from the graft donor.

In its sample, this clonotype was seen many times. The J gene is TRBJ2-3, the V gene TRBV7-2, with D unclear. V gave up 4 bases and J gave up 1 base, with 6 bases separating them. The CDR3 consists of 13 residues. Germline loops: CDR1 SGHTA, CDR2 FQGNSA. The CDR3, as DNA: TGTGCCAGCAGCTCTATACGCACAGATACGCAGTATTTT. This codes for CASSSIRTDTQYF.

This clonotype has at least ten counts. CDR3 sequence (DNA): TGTGCCAGCAAATTAACACCAAAAGAGACCCAGTACTTC. Protein product: CASKLTPKETQYF. The gene calls are TRBV6-1 and TRBJ2-5, with D unclear. Trimming cost V 7 bases and J 3 bases, with 12 bases left between them. The CDR3 has 13 residues. CDR1 is MNHNS and CDR2 is SASEGT in the germline V gene.

This clonotype was detected only a few times. The chain uses TRBV30 and TRBJ2-7, with D hard to call. The CDR3 is 12 residues long. Germline CDR1 and CDR2: GTSNPN and SVGIG (reference sequence). Between the trimmed V and J ends, which lost 0 bases and 6 bases, there was a span of 9 bases. CDR3 DNA sequence: TGTGCCTGGAGTGTACTCGGATCCGAGCAGTACTTC. Its translation is CAWSVLGSEQYF.

This clonotype was detected many times. The rearrangement links TRBV12-3 or TRBV12-4 to TRBJ1-5, with 7 bases fitting TRBD1. Losses at the gene ends were 6 bases for V and 6 bases for J; bases not matched to a gene: 11. The CDR3 sequence is 15 residues long. CDR3 amino acids: CASREGSSGGQPQHF. DNA of the CDR3: TGTGCCAGCAGGGAGGGGTCTTCAGGGGGTCAGCCCCAGCATTTT.

This clonotype was found many times. The CDR3 is CASSAAWARDLLGEQYF. The CDR3 DNA is TGCGCCAGCAGCGCTGCCTGGGCCAGGGACCTTCTGGGGGAGCAGTACTTC. The chain uses TRBV5-1 and TRBJ2-7; TRBD1 or TRBD2 may be the D gene (5 bases each). CDR1 is SGHRS and CDR2 is YFSETQ in the germline V gene. The CDR3 spans 17 residues. Trimming cost V 4 bases and J 7 bases, with 27 bases left between them.

Points on this clonotype: This may stem from a read error, because a much larger clone lies one nucleotide away. V and J are TRBV20-1 and TRBJ2-5; tentative D call: TRBD2 (7 bases). This CDR3 region has 15 residues. V lost 5 bases to trimming and J lost 5 bases, with 21 bases between them. Germline V lookup: CDR1 DFQATT, CDR2 SNEGSKA (reference sequence). The CDR3 region is CSAGTTGGLGETQYF. DNA for the CDR3: TGCAGTGCTGGGACTACCGGGGGCCTAGGGGAGACCCAGTACTTC.

This clonotype turned up a few times. The V and J genes are TRBV7-9 and TRBJ2-7; 10 bases align to TRBD1. Germline V gives CDR1 SEHNR, CDR2 FQNEAQ (reference sequence). V lost 1 base, J lost 0 bases, and 6 bases stayed unmatched. The CDR3 loop spans 17 amino acids. For the CDR3, the DNA is TGTGCCAGCAGCTTAGGGCGACAGGGGGCCAACTCCTACGAGCAGTACTTC. It codes for CASSLGRQGANSYEQYF.

The rearrangement links TRBV11-2 to TRBJ2-4; 8 bases are a match to TRBD1. V lost 5 bases and J lost 2; bases outside the gene matches: 8. The CDR3 runs to 16 residues. Per the germline V gene, CDR1 is SGHAT and CDR2 is FQNNGV. CDR3 coding DNA: TGTGCCAGCAGCCCTCGACAGGGGAGGTCCAAAAACATTCAGTACTTC. The encoded protein is CASSPRQGRSKNIQYF.

Concerning this clonotype itself: This may be a read error, as it is one base from a much larger clone. Lacking the conserved final phenylalanine or tryptophan, this CDR3 likely reflects a read error. J is TRBJ2-7 and V is TRBV6-2 or TRBV6-3; either TRBD1 or TRBD2 may fit D (5 bases each). The CDR3 length is 12 residues. Looked up from germline, CDR1 is MNHEY and CDR2 is SVGEGT. Here the CDR3 reads CATDSGNYEQYL. CDR3 DNA: TGTGCTACAGACAGCGGCAACTACGAGCAGTACCTC.

There are many counts of this clonotype. The J gene is TRBJ1-5, the V gene TRBV20-1, with 9 bases that match TRBD1. Losses at the gene ends were 0 bases for V and 5 bases for J; bases not matched to a gene: 17. This CDR3 contains 19 residues. Germline V gene sequence: CDR1 DFQATT, CDR2 SNEGSKA (reference sequence). In nucleotides, the CDR3 is TGCAGTGCTAGAGATCCCCGGGACAGGGTAGGATCACGGCATCAGCCCCAGCATTTT. It is translated as CSARDPRDRVGSRHQPQHF.

This clonotype was recorded at least ten times. The V gene is TRBV11-2, the J gene TRBJ2-1; D unresolved. V lost 3 bases, J lost 6 bases, and 6 bases lay in between. The CDR3 extends over 12 amino acids. CDR1 is SGHAT, CDR2 FQNNGV, per germline. This CDR3 reads CASSFSANEQFF. For the CDR3, the DNA is TGTGCCAGCAGCTTTTCTGCCAATGAGCAGTTCTTC.

This clonotype appeared many times. The chain couples TRBV12-3 or TRBV12-4 to TRBJ1-5, with TRBD1 as a possible D gene (5 bases). This CDR3 has 17 amino acids. V was trimmed by 5 bases and J by 2 bases, leaving 19 bases between them. In DNA, the CDR3 is TGTGCCAGCAGTCTATGGGACCTCCGTTCTGGCAATCAGCCCCAGCATTTT. Amino acid sequence: CASSLWDLRSGNQPQHF.

The count of this clonotype is one. The junction differs from germline at one of its ends, possibly a read error. V usage is TRBV7-2 and J usage is TRBJ2-3; D perhaps matches TRBD1 (8 bases). The CDR3 runs to 14 residues. Germline V gene sequence: CDR1 SGHTA, CDR2 FQGNSA. The CDR3 nucleotides read TGTGCCAGCAGCCCCACAGGGGGGGGAGATACGCAGTCTTTT. This translates into CASSPTGGGDTQSF.

This clonotype showed up many times. CDR3: CASSQEGRGAYEQYF. CDR3 bases: TGCGCCAGCAGCCAAGAAGGCAGGGGGGCCTACGAGCAGTACTTC. The chain recombines TRBV4-3 with TRBJ2-7; D might be TRBD1 (7 bases). The germline V gene has CDR1 LGHNA and CDR2 YSLEER. The length of the CDR3 is 15 residues. V lost 0 bases and J 2 bases, leaving 11 bases between the germline ends.

This clonotype was detected many times. The chain uses TRBV6-2 or TRBV6-3 and TRBJ2-1; the match to TRBD2 covers 7 bases. The V and J ends lost 5 bases and 0 bases, in that order; junction bases with no gene match: 4. The V gene's germline CDR1 is MNHEY and CDR2 SVGEGT. This CDR3 is built from 15 residues. The CDR3 DNA follows: TGTGCCAGCAGTACCAGCGGGGTCTCCTACAATGAGCAGTTCTTC. Its protein product is CASSTSGVSYNEQFF.

This clonotype was seen many times. This chain links TRBV6-2 or TRBV6-3 with TRBJ2-1, with 12 bases aligning to TRBD2. The CDR3 runs to 18 residues. The germline V gene encodes CDR1 MNHEY and CDR2 SVGEGT. The V gene end was trimmed by 4 bases and the J gene end by 6 bases; junction bases not matched to a gene: 13. The CDR3 nucleotides read TGTGCCAGCAGTTCAGGAAGGCTAGCGGGGGGGTCAAGCAATGAGCAGTTCTTC. Amino acids: CASSSGRLAGGSSNEQFF.

As regards this clonotype: At one of its ends the junction is not consistent with the germline gene, which may arise from a read error. This chain uses TRBV20-1 with TRBJ2-4; 12 nucleotides line up with TRBD2. Germline CDR1 reads DFQATT; CDR2 reads SNEGSKA (reference sequence). This CDR3 spans 17 amino acids. The CDR3 loop reads CCASLAGGVGAKNIQYF. Here the CDR3 DNA reads TGCTGTGCTTCACTAGCGGGAGGCGTGGGAGCCAAAAACATTCAGTACTTC.

For this clonotype: Being one base from a much bigger clone, this may be a read error. The CDR3, as DNA: TGTGCCACCAGCAGACCTAGCGGGAGCCCCCGCAATGAGCAGTCCTTC. It codes for CATSRPSGSPRNEQSF. The chain joins TRBV15 to TRBJ2-1, with 10 nucleotides matching TRBD2. This CDR3 has 16 amino acids. Germline-derived CDR1 and CDR2 are LNHNV and YYDKDF (reference sequence).

This clonotype was counted many times. V gene TRBV7-6 combines with J gene TRBJ2-2; D unclear. With 1 base removed from V and 4 bases from J, the gap between germline ends came to 10 bases. The CDR3 consists of 15 residues. The germline V gene encodes CDR1 SGHVS and CDR2 FNYEAQ. CDR3 region: CASSLGPGSTGELFF. CDR3 nucleotide sequence: TGTGCCAGCAGCTTAGGTCCCGGATCCACCGGGGAGCTGTTTTTT. Variable domain in full (rest from reference TRBV7-6 and TRBJ2-2): GAGVSQSPRYKVTKRGQDVALRCDPISGHVSLYWYRQALGQGPEFLTYFNYEAQQDKSGLPNDRFSAERPEGSISTLTIQRTEQRDSAMYRCASSLGPGSTGELFFGEGSRLTVL.